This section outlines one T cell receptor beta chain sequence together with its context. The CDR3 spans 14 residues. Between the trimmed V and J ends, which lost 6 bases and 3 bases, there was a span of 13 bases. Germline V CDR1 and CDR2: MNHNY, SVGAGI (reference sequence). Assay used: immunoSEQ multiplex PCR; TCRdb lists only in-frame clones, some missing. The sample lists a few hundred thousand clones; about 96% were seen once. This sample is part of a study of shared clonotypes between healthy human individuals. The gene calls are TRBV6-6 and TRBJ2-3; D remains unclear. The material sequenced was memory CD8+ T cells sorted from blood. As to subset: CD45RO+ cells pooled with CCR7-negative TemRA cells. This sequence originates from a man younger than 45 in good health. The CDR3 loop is CASRRREETDTQYF. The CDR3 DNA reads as TGTGCCAGCAGAAGGAGAGAAGAAACAGATACGCAGTATTTT.